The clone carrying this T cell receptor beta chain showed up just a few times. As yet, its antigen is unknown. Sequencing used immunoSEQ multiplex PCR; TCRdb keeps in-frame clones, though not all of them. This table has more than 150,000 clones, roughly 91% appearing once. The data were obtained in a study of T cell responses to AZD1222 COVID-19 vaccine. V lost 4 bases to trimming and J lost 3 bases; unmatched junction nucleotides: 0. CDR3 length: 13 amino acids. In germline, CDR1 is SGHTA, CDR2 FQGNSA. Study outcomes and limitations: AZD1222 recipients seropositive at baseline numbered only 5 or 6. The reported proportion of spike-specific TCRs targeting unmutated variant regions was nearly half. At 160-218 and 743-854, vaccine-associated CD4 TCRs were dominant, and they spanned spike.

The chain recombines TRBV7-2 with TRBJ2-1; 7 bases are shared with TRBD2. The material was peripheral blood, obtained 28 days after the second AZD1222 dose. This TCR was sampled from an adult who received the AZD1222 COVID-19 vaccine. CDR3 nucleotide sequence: TGTGCCAGCAGCTCGGGAGGCTACAATGAGCAGTTCTTC. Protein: CASSSGGYNEQFF.